The clone carrying this T cell receptor beta chain was found a few times. What it binds is not known. Of the isolated RNA, all was reverse transcribed, and so the sequenced material was expressed TCRB transcripts. The read count averaged around 4 million across naive, central memory and regulatory T cell samples. Profiling relied on immunoSEQ multiplex PCR, and the TCRdb table lists in-frame clones only, not all of them. The table records a few hundred thousand clones, 10% to 15% of them present only once. Germline lookup yields CDR1 SGHAT and CDR2 FQNNGV. The CDR3 length is 15 residues. The ends lost 5 bases at V and 2 bases at J; junction bases unmatched: 4. This entry is derived from a study of beta chain features in type 1 diabetes. Study in general: There was similarity between patients and healthy donors in age, gender and cell yields. Analysis included 107,917,701 sorted cells drawn from all samples.

General observations from the study: In every one of the four CD4+ subsets, TCRB CDR3s were moderately but significantly shorter in Type 1 diabetes patients.

V usage is TRBV11-2 and J usage is TRBJ2-5, with 11 positions matching TRBD2. The source material was naive CD4+ T cells from blood. This clonotype was sampled from a woman between 18 and 30 years old with type 1 diabetes. Written as DNA, the CDR3 is TGTGCCAGCAGCCAGAGACTAGCGGGGCAAGAGACCCAGTACTTC. Residues: CASSQRLAGQETQYF.